A single sample is the source of the 17 T cell receptor beta chains below, sequenced in a study of blood T cells in healthy people across ages. Sample-barcoded 5' priming and a J-beta primer mix drove a second PCR of about 6 to 12 cycles. Via MiXCR, TCRdb re-called the 5' RACE reads, giving one row per CDR3 protein. This table has around 620,000 distinct CDR3 sequences, about 25% appearing once. Sequences were obtained from blood. The source is a woman aged 70 to 79 in good health.

The chain joins TRBV6-2 or TRBV6-3 to TRBJ2-7; no definite D call. V dropped 11 bases and J dropped 3 bases, with 5 bases sitting between them. The CDR3 extends over 9 amino acids. Germline loops: CDR1 MNHEY, CDR2 SVGEGT. For the CDR3, the DNA is TGTGCCGGCGTCTACGAGCAGTACTTC. Its protein is CAGVYEQYF.

The J gene is TRBJ1-3, the V gene TRBV14, with 7 bases lining up with TRBD1. Germline trimming cut 2 bases from V and 0 bases from J; bases unmatched to any gene: 7. CDR1 and CDR2 from the germline V gene are SGHDN and FVKESK. The CDR3 covers 17 residues. The CDR3 loop is CASSQFGQAVSGNTIYF. The CDR3 DNA follows: TGTGCCAGCAGCCAATTCGGACAGGCCGTCTCTGGAAACACCATATATTTT.

The chain is built from TRBV18 and TRBJ2-3, with TRBD1 matching 9 bases. Germline assignment: CDR1 KGHSH and CDR2 LQKENI. This CDR3 is built from 16 residues. With V trimmed by 3 bases and J by 4 bases, 8 bases remained unmatched. The CDR3 protein is CASSPRTGVFSDTQYF. The CDR3 nucleotides read TGTGCCAGCTCACCTAGGACAGGGGTGTTTTCAGATACGCAGTATTTT.

V is TRBV30 and J is TRBJ2-5; no definite D call. Germline CDR1 reads GTSNPN; CDR2 reads SVGIG (reference sequence). V was trimmed by 1 base and J by 2 bases, leaving 2 bases between them. This CDR3 spans 11 amino acids. In DNA form, the CDR3 reads TGTGCCTGGAGTGAGCAAGAGACCCAGTACTTC. This translates into CAWSEQETQYF.

J is TRBJ1-1 and V is TRBV7-3; 8 bases line up with TRBD1. Germline V lookup: CDR1 SGHTA, CDR2 FQGTGA. V lost 4 bases to trimming and J lost 6 bases; unmatched junction nucleotides: 4. This CDR3 is 13 amino acids long. The CDR3 is CASSSGGSAEAFF. In nucleotides, the CDR3 is TGTGCCAGCAGCTCAGGGGGCTCGGCTGAAGCTTTCTTT.

V gene TRBV3-1 combines with J gene TRBJ2-5, with TRBD2 matching 7 bases. The germline gives CDR1 LGHDT, CDR2 YNNKEL (reference sequence). J gave up 3 bases and V 1 base, and 2 bases lay outside the gene matches. The CDR3 totals 14 residues. The CDR3 here is CASSQGGGKETQYF. For the CDR3, the DNA is TGTGCCAGCAGCCAAGGGGGGGGAAAAGAGACCCAGTACTTC.

The CDR3 coding sequence is TGTGCCAGCAGCGTAGACGGCCGCTATAGCAATCAGCCCCAGCATTTT. Translating it yields CASSVDGRYSNQPQHF. The chain has TRBV7-2 and TRBJ1-5; no clear D. The germline gives CDR1 SGHTA, CDR2 FQGNSA. CDR3 size: 16 residues. V shed 5 bases and J shed 0 bases, with 14 bases lying between them.

The J gene is TRBJ2-3, the V gene TRBV20-1, with D hard to call. The CDR3 contains 10 residues. The V end was cut by 7 bases, the J end by 4 bases, with 6 bases between. Germline values: CDR1 DFQATT, CDR2 SNEGSKA (reference sequence). CDR3: CSVSSDTQYF. The CDR3 DNA follows: TGCAGTGTTAGTTCAGATACGCAGTATTTT.

This clonotype was detected a few times. The V and J genes are TRBV2 and TRBJ2-3; D remains ambiguous. Germline V gene lookup returns CDR1 SNHLY and CDR2 FYNNEI. V was clipped by 3 bases and J by 2 bases, with 9 bases between them. This CDR3 contains 14 residues. This CDR3 reads CASSEFLVTDTQYF. DNA of the CDR3: TGTGCCAGCAGTGAGTTCCTCGTCACAGATACGCAGTATTTT. The full variable domain, rest sourced from reference TRBV2 and TRBJ2-3, is EPEVTQTPSHQVTQMGQEVILRCVPISNHLYFYWYRQILGQKVEFLVSFYNNEISEKSEIFDDQFSVERPDGSNFTLKIRSTKLEDSAMYFCASSEFLVTDTQYFGPGTRLTVL.

The J gene is TRBJ2-1, the V gene TRBV29-1, with a tentative D call TRBD2 (6 bases). The CDR3 sequence is 12 residues long. CDR1 and CDR2 from the germline V gene are SQVTM and ANQGSEA. Trimming took off 3 bases at V and 15 bases at J, with 18 bases between the two ends. The CDR3 here is CSVEAGSQVPFF. In nucleotides, the CDR3 is TGCAGCGTTGAGGCGGGGTCACAGGTCCCGTTCTTC.

The chain has TRBV7-2 and TRBJ2-3; no clear D gene. Germline assignment: CDR1 SGHTA and CDR2 FQGNSA. The CDR3 runs 14 residues. The V gene lost 5 bases and the J gene lost 5 bases, with 14 bases spanning the gap. The DNA of the CDR3 is TGTGCCAGCAGCCAGAATCTTATAGGAGATACGCAGTATTTT. It yields the protein CASSQNLIGDTQYF.

This clonotype was seen only a few times. J is TRBJ2-6 and V is TRBV6-1; TRBD1 is a possible D gene (6 bases). The CDR3 totals 15 residues. V lost 10 bases and J lost 0, with 13 bases in between. Per germline, CDR1 MNHNS and CDR2 SASEGT. The CDR3 DNA sequence: TGTGCCATCTGGACAGCGGCCTCTGGGGCCAACGTCCTGACTTTC. Protein: CAIWTAASGANVLTF.

J is TRBJ2-1 and V is TRBV6-2 or TRBV6-3; D ambiguous. Germline assignment: CDR1 MNHEY and CDR2 SVGEGT. This CDR3 comprises 15 residues. The V end lost 8 bases, the J end lost 0 bases, and 14 bases lay between the germline ends. The CDR3 DNA is TGTGCCAGCGGTCCGGGCTCAAGCTCCTACAATGAGCAGTTCTTC. It is translated as CASGPGSSSYNEQFF.

The CDR3 reads CASSYSRVGTGNTIYF. The CDR3 region has the DNA TGTGCCAGCAGTTACTCGAGAGTGGGAACTGGAAACACCATATATTTT. The chain links TRBV6-5 to TRBJ1-3; no firm D call. V shed 0 bases and J shed 2 bases, with 11 bases lying between them. Per germline, CDR1 MNHEY and CDR2 SVGAGI. The CDR3 is 16 residues long.

This chain's CDR3 is CASSDLGLAGGPGRYTQYF. The CDR3 nucleotides are TGTGCCAGCAGTGACCTGGGACTAGCGGGGGGGCCCGGGAGGTATACGCAGTATTTT. This rearrangement joins TRBV6-4 to TRBJ2-3, with TRBD2 matching 16 bases. V was pared by 2 bases and J by 7 bases, with 12 bases of the junction left unmatched. The CDR3 extends over 19 amino acids. Germline V lookup: CDR1 MRHNA, CDR2 SNTAGT.

As to this clonotype: Sequence at one end of the junction differs from germline and may be a read error. The chain joins TRBV29-1 to TRBJ1-1, with unresolved D. The CDR3 is 13 residues long. The germline CDR1 and CDR2 sequences are SQVTM and ANQGSEA. The CDR3, as DNA: TGCAGCGTTGGCAGGCTGGTGAACGCTGAAGCTTTCTTT. Translated, it gives CSVGRLVNAEAFF.

The table lists this clonotype with a few counts. V is TRBV7-3 and J is TRBJ1-2, with D tentatively TRBD1 (5 bases). V was cut by 5 bases and J by 6 bases, with 16 bases left in between. Looked up from germline, CDR1 is SGHTA and CDR2 is FQGTGA. The CDR3 totals 14 residues. CDR3 coding DNA: TGTGCCAGCAGCCCCCCAGGCAGGGCTAATGGCTACACCTTC. This translates into CASSPPGRANGYTF. Complete variable domain (other parts from reference TRBV7-3 and TRBJ1-2): GAGVSQTPSNKVTEKGKYVELRCDPISGHTALYWYRQSLGQGPEFLIYFQGTGAADDSGLPNDRFFAVRPEGSVSTLKIQRTERGDSAVYLCASSPPGRANGYTFGSGTRLTVV.